This TCR beta chain was identified during a study of blood T cell repertoires in COVID-19. Study at large: Some COVID-19 samples were acute and others convalescent; all came from the United States, Italy and Spain.

Per the authors' pipeline: Amplified reference gene primers provided the basis for estimating nucleated cell counts. Assay used: immunoSEQ multiplex PCR; TCRdb lists only in-frame clones, some missing. V, J and clone size were drawn from that table, and D and trimming were deduced from the DNA. The sample has 66,000 or so clones, about 82% seen once. With 4 bases removed from V and 1 base from J, the gap between germline ends came to 10 bases. The CDR3 is made up of 15 amino acids. Germline lookup yields CDR1 LGHDT and CDR2 YNNKEL (reference sequence). Material for sequencing was peripheral blood. The V gene is TRBV3-1 (or the pseudogene TRBV3-2), the J gene TRBJ2-2, with a weak D call TRBD1 (5 bases). The TCR was taken from a man over 45 with active COVID-19. The CDR3 reads CASSLRGENTGELFF. DNA for the CDR3: TGTGCCAGCAGCCTTAGGGGCGAGAACACCGGGGAGCTGTTTTTT.